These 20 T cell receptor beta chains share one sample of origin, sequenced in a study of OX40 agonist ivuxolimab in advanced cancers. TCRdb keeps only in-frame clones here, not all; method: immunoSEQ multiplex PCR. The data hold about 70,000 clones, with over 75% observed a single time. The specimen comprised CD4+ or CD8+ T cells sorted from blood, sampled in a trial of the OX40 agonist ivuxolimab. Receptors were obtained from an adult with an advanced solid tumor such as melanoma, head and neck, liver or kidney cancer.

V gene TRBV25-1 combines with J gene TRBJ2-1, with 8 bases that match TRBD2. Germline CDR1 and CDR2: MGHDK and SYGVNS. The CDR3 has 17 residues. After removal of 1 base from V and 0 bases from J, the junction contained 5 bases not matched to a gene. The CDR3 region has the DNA TGTGCCAGCAGTGAATTAGACGGGGGGGTCTCCTACAATGAGCAGTTCTTC. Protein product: CASSELDGGVSYNEQFF.

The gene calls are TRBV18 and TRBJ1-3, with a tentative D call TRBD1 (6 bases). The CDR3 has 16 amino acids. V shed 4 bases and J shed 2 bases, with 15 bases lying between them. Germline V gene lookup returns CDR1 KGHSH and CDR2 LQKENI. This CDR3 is CASSLRSGAPGNTIYF. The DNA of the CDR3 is TGTGCCAGCTCACTCCGATCGGGGGCACCTGGAAACACCATATATTTT.

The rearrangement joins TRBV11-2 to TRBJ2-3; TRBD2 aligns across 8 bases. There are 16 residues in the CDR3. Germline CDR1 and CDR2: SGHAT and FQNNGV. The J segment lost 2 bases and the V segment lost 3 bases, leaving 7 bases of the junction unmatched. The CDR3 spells CASSLVAGGNTDTQYF. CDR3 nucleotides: TGTGCCAGCAGCTTGGTGGCGGGAGGAAACACAGATACGCAGTATTTT.

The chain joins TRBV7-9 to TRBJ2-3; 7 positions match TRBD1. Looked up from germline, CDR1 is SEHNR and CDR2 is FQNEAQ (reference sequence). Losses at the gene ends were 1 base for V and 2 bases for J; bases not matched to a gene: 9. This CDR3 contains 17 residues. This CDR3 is CASSLGGTRGPTDTQYF. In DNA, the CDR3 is TGTGCCAGCAGCTTAGGGGGGACGAGGGGGCCCACAGATACGCAGTATTTT. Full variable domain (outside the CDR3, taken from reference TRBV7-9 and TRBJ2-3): DTGVSQNPRHKITKRGQNVTFRCDPISEHNRLYWYRQTLGQGPEFLTYFQNEAQLEKSRLLSDRFSAERPKGSFSTLEIQRTEQGDSAMYLCASSLGGTRGPTDTQYFGPGTRLTVL.

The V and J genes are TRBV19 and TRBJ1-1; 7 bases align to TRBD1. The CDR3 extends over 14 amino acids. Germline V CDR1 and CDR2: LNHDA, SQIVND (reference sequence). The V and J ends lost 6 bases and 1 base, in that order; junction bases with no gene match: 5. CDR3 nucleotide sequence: TGTGCCAGTAGGTCCGGGACAGCGAACACTGAAGCTTTCTTT. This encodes CASRSGTANTEAFF.

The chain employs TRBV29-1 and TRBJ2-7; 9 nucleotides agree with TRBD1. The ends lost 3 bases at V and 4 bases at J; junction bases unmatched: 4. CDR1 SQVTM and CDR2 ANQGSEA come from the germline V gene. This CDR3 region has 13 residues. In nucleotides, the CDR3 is TGCAGCGTTGAGGGACAGGGATTATACGAGCAGTACTTC. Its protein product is CSVEGQGLYEQYF.

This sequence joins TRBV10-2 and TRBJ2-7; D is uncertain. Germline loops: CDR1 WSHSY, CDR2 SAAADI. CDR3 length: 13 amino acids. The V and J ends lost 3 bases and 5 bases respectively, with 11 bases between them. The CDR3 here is CASSDGSWDEQYF. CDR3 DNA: TGCGCCAGCAGTGATGGATCATGGGACGAGCAGTACTTC.

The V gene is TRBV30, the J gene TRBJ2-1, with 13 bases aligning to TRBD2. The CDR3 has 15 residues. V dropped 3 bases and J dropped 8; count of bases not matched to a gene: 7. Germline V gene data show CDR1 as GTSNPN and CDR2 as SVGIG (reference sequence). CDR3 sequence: CAWSEGLAGIYEQFF. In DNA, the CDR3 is TGTGCCTGGAGCGAGGGACTAGCGGGAATCTATGAGCAGTTCTTC.

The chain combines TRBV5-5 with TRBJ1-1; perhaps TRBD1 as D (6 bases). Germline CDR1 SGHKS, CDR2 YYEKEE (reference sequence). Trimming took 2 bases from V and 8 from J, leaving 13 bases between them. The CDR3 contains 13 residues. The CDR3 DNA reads TGTGCCAGCAGCTTTCGGCAGGGGCGAGAAGCTTTCTTT. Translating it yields CASSFRQGREAFF.

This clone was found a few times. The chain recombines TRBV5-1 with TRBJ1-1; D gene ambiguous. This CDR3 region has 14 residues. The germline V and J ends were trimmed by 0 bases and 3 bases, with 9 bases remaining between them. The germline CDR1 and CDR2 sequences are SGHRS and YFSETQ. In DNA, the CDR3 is TGCGCCAGCAGCTTGGGAGGGAGGCACACTGAAGCTTTCTTT. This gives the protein CASSLGGRHTEAFF.

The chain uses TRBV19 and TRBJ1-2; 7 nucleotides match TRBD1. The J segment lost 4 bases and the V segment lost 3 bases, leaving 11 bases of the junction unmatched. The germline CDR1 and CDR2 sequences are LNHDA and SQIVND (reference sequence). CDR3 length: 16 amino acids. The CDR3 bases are TGTGCCAGTAGTATGTATGGACAGGTTCCCCTCTATGGCTACACCTTC. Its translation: CASSMYGQVPLYGYTF.

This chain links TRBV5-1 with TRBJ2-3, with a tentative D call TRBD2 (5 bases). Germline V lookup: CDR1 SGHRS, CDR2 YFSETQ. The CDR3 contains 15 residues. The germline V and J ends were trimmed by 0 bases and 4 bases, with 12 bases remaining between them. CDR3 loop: CASSLVLGAPDTQYF. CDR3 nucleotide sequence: TGCGCCAGCAGCTTGGTACTGGGAGCTCCAGATACGCAGTATTTT. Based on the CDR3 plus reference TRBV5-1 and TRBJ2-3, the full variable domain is KAGVTQTPRYLIKTRGQQVTLSCSPISGHRSVSWYQQTPGQGLQFLFEYFSETQRNKGNFPGRFSGRQFSNSRSEMNVSTLELGDSALYLCASSLVLGAPDTQYFGPGTRLTVL.

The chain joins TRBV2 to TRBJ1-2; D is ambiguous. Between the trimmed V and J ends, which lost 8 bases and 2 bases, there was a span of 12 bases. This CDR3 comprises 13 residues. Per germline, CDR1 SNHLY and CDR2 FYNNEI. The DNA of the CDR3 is TGTGCCAGCGGGAAGGATGGGAACTATGGCTACACCTTC. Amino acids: CASGKDGNYGYTF.

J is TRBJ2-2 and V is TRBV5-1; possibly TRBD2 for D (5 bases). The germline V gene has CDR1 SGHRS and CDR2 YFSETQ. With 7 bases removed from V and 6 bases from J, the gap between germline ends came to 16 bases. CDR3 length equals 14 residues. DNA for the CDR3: TGCGCCAGCCTTCGGGCCGCCGGGGCCGGGGAGCTGTTTTTT. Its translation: CASLRAAGAGELFF. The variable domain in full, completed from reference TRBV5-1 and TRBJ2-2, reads KAGVTQTPRYLIKTRGQQVTLSCSPISGHRSVSWYQQTPGQGLQFLFEYFSETQRNKGNFPGRFSGRQFSNSRSEMNVSTLELGDSALYLCASLRAAGAGELFFGEGSRLTVL.

This chain's CDR3 is CASSRTKDNSPLHF. The CDR3 nucleotides read TGTGCCAGCTCGCGGACAAAGGATAATTCACCCCTCCACTTT. The chain combines TRBV6-5 with TRBJ1-6, with a possible D match to TRBD1 (5 bases). This CDR3 is 14 amino acids long. Between the trimmed V and J ends, which lost 8 bases and 5 bases, there was a span of 13 bases. Germline V gives CDR1 MNHEY, CDR2 SVGAGI.

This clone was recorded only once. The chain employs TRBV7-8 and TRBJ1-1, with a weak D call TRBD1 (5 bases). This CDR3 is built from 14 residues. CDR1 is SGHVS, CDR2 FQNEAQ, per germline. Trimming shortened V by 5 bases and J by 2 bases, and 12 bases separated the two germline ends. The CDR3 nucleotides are TGTGCCAGCAGCACCGTGGGGGGAAACACTGAAGCTTTCTTT. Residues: CASSTVGGNTEAFF.

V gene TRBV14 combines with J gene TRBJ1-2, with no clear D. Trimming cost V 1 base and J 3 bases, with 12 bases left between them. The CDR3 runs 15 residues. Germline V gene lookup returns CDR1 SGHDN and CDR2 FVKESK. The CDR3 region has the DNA TGTGCCAGCAGCCAAGTAGGGCAGGCCGACTATGGCTACACCTTC. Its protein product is CASSQVGQADYGYTF. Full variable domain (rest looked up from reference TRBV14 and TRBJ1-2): EAGVTQFPSHSVIEKGQTVTLRCDPISGHDNLYWYRRVMGKEIKFLLHFVKESKQDESGMPNNRFLAERTGGTYSTLKVQPAELEDSGVYFCASSQVGQADYGYTFGSGTRLTVV.

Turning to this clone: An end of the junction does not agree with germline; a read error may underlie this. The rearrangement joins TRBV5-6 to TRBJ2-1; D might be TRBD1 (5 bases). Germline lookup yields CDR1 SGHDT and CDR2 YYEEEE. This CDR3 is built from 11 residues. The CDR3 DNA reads TGTGCCAGCAGTCTCCAGGGCCCTCAAGTCTTC. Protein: CASSLQGPQVF. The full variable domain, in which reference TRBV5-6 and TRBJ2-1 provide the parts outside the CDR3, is DAGVTQSPTHLIKTRGQQVTLRCSPKSGHDTVSWYQQALGQGPQFIFQYYEEEERQRGNFPDRFSGHQFPNYSSELNVNALLLGDSALYLCASSLQGPQVFGPGTRLTVL.

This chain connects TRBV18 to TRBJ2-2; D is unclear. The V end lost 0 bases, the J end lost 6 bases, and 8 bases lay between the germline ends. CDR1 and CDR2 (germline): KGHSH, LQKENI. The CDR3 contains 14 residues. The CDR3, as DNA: TGTGCCAGCTCACCACCCAACTGGTCCGGGGAGCTGTTTTTT. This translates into CASSPPNWSGELFF.

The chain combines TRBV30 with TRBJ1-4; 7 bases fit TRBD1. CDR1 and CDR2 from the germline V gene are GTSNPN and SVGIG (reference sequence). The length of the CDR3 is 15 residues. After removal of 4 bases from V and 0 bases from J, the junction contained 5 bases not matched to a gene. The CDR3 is CAWIGTDATNEKLFF. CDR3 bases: TGTGCCTGGATCGGGACAGATGCAACTAATGAAAAACTGTTTTTT.